Each of the 5 T cell receptor beta chains below was sequenced from the same sample in a study of blood T cells in healthy people across ages. The second PCR ran roughly 7 to 12 cycles with a sample-barcoded 5' primer and J-beta primers. TCRdb reprocessed the 5' RACE reads with MiXCR, giving one entry per CDR3 protein. Of fewer than 1 million distinct CDR3 sequences listed, approximately 44% are singletons. The material sequenced was blood. The receptors shown here come from a man in his fifties or sixties in good health.

The chain has TRBV7-2 and TRBJ2-3; 9 bases line up with TRBD1. CDR1 and CDR2 from the germline V gene are SGHTA and FQGNSA. This CDR3 comprises 16 residues. The V gene end was trimmed by 1 base and the J gene end by 5 bases; junction bases not matched to a gene: 7. The CDR3 DNA follows: TGTGCCAGCAGCTTAGTACAGGGGGCGTATATAGATACGCAGTATTTT. Protein: CASSLVQGAYIDTQYF. Full variable domain (outside the CDR3, taken from reference TRBV7-2 and TRBJ2-3): GAGVSQSPSNKVTEKGKDVELRCDPISGHTALYWYRQSLGQGLEFLIYFQGNSAPDKSGLPSDRFSAERTGGSVSTLTIQRTQQEDSAVYLCASSLVQGAYIDTQYFGPGTRLTVL.

This clonotype was seen a few times. This chain joins TRBV5-6 and TRBJ1-2; TRBD1 agrees at 10 bases. Germline CDR1 and CDR2: SGHDT and YYEEEE. This CDR3 comprises 13 residues. V shed 0 bases, J shed 7 bases, and the junction held 0 bases outside the gene matches. The DNA for the CDR3 is TGTGCCAGCAGCTTGGGGGACAGGGGTGGCTACACCTTC. Encoded protein: CASSLGDRGGYTF.

This clonotype appeared a few times. This rearrangement joins TRBV29-1 to TRBJ2-3; perhaps TRBD2 as D (5 bases). The CDR3 is 14 amino acids. Germline lookup yields CDR1 SQVTM and CDR2 ANQGSEA. V lost 7 bases, J lost 4 bases, and 18 bases lay in between. The CDR3: CSGRLPGLADTQYF. DNA of the CDR3: TGCAGCGGTCGACTACCCGGGTTAGCAGATACGCAGTATTTT.

CDR3 protein: CASSLGTSGGLWNEQFF. Written as DNA, the CDR3 is TGTGCCAGCAGTCTTGGGACTAGCGGGGGCCTCTGGAATGAGCAGTTCTTC. The rearrangement links TRBV6-2 or TRBV6-3 to TRBJ2-1; the match to TRBD2 covers 14 bases. This CDR3 is 17 amino acids long. In germline, CDR1 is MNHEY, CDR2 SVGEGT. V was clipped by 5 bases and J by 7 bases; unmatched bases: 10.

This chain links TRBV27 with TRBJ2-3; 7 bases line up with TRBD1. CDR1 and CDR2 (germline): MNHEY, SMNVEV (reference sequence). The CDR3 spans 14 residues. Trimming took 8 bases from V and 3 from J; bases not matched to a gene: 8. CDR3 sequence (DNA): TGTGCCAGCTGCCCTGGGGACAGAACAGATACGCAGTATTTT. Amino acid sequence: CASCPGDRTDTQYF.